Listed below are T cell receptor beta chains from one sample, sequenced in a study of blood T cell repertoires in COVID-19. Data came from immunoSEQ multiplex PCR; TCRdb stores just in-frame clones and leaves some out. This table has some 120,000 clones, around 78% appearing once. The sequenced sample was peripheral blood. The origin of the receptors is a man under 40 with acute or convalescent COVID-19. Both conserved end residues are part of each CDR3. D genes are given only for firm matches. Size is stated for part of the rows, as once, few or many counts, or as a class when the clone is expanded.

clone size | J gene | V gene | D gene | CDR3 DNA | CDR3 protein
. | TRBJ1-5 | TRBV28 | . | TGTGCCAGCAGGGCTCCGGGGGTTCAGCCCCAGCATTTT | CASRAPGVQPQHF
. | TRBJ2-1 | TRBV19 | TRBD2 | TGTGCCAGTAGTGAACCGGGACTAGCGGGAATCGAGCAGTTCTTC | CASSEPGLAGIEQFF
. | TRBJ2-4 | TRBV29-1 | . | TGCAGCGTGGGGCAGGGGAACATTCAGTACTTC | CSVGQGNIQYF
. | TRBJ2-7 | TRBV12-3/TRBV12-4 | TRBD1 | TGTGCCAGCACGAGGGACAGGAGGCACGAGCAGTACTTC | CASTRDRRHEQYF
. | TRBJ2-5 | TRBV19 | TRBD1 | TGTGCCAGTAGTATGTTGCAGGGGGTCGGGGAGACCCAGTACTTC | CASSMLQGVGETQYF
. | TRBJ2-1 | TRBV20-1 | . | TGCAGTGCTAGTTTGGGACTTAATGATGAGCAGTTCTTC | CSASLGLNDEQFF
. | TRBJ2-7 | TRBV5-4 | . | TGTGCCAGCAGCTTGGACAGTCCCGAGCAGTACTTC | CASSLDSPEQYF
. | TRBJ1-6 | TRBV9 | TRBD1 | TGTGCCAGTGCGACAGGGCGCAGCTCACCCCTCCACTTT | CASATGRSSPLHF
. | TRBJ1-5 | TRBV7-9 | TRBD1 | TGTGCCAGCAGCTTAGACAGCAAAGGACAGGGACTGAATCAGCCCCAGCATTTT | CASSLDSKGQGLNQPQHF
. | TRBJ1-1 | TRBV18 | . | TGTGCCAGCTCACGTCCAGAGAACACTGAAGCTTTCTTT | CASSRPENTEAFF
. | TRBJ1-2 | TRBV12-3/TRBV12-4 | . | TGTGCCAGCAGTTTAGTGTCAGGGAATGGCTACACCTTC | CASSLVSGNGYTF
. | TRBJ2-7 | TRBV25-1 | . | TGTGCCAGCAGTGGACAGTACGAGCAGTACTTC | CASSGQYEQYF
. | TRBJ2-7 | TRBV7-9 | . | TGTGCCAGCAGCTTTAACGAGGGAGTCTACGAGCAGTACTTC | CASSFNEGVYEQYF
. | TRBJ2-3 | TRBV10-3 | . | TGTGCCATCAGTGAGGGCGGCGGGATTGGGGATACGCAGTATTTT | CAISEGGGIGDTQYF
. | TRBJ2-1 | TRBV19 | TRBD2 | TGTGCCAGTAGTATAGTTGGACTAGCGGGATACTACAATGAGCAGTTCTTC | CASSIVGLAGYYNEQFF
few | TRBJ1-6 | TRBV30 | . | TGTGCCTGGACGGATGGCCCCGGGCCCCTCCACTTT | CAWTDGPGPLHF
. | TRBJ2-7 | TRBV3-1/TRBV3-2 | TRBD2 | TGTGCCAGCAGCCCTGGGACTAGCGGGGCCTACGAGCAGTACTTC | CASSPGTSGAYEQYF
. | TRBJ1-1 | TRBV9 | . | TGTGCCAGCAGCGTAGTGTACAGCTCGAACACTGAAGCTTTCTTT | CASSVVYSSNTEAFF
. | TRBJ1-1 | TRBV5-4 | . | TGTGCCAGCAGCGCGGGGCTGAACACTGAAGCTTTCTTT | CASSAGLNTEAFF
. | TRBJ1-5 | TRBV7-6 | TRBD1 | TGTGCCAGCAGCTTAGGGACAGGGCCGTTTCAGCCCCAGCATTTT | CASSLGTGPFQPQHF
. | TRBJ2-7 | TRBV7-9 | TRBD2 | TGTGCCAGCAGCTTTCTAGCGGGGAGATACGAGCAGTACTTC | CASSFLAGRYEQYF
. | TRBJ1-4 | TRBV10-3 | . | TGTGCCATCAGTGACCCCGACAGGCCGGGATCTGAAAAACTGTTTTTT | CAISDPDRPGSEKLFF
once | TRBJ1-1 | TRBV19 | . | TGTGCCAGTAGTATGAATCCAATCGGGGGGACTGAAGCTTTCTTT | CASSMNPIGGTEAFF
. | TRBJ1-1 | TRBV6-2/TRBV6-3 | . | TGTGCCAGCAGTTACTCGCGGGAACTGAACACTGAAGCTTTCTTT | CASSYSRELNTEAFF
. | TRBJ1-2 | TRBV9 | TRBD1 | TGTGCCAGCAGCGATCACAGGGGAACGGGTGAGGAGGGTGGCTACACCTTC | CASSDHRGTGEEGGYTF
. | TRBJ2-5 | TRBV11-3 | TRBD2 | TGTGCCAGCAGCTTAGTTCCCCCCGTCAGAGCGGGAGTTTGTCAAGAGACCCAGTACTTC | CASSLVPPVRAGVCQETQYF
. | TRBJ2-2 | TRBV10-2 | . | TGCGCCAGCAGTCCACAGGGAGTGCTGGACGGGGAGCTGTTTTTT | CASSPQGVLDGELFF
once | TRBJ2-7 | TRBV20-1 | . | TGCAGTGCTAGATCAGGGCACGAGCAGTACTTC | CSARSGHEQYF
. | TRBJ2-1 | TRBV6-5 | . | TGTGCCAGCAGTTCACAGGGTAATGAGCAGTTCTTC | CASSSQGNEQFF
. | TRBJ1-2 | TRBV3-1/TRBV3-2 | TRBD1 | TGTGCCAGCAGCCTGTCGGGACAGGGGGCATCTGGCTACACCTTC | CASSLSGQGASGYTF
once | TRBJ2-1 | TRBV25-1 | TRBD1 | TGTGCCAGCAGTGAATCGGACAGGTACAATGAGCAGTTCTTC | CASSESDRYNEQFF
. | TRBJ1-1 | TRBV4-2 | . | TGTGCCAGCAGCCGCGGGGCGGGTGGAGCTTTCTTT | CASSRGAGGAFF
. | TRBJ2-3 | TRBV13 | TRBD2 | TGTGCCAGCAGCTCCAGCGGGGGAACTACAGATACGCAGTATTTT | CASSSSGGTTDTQYF
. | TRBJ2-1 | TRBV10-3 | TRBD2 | TGTGCCATCAGTGACCCGCACGTCGGGAGGGCCCCCGATGAGCAGTTCTTC | CAISDPHVGRAPDEQFF
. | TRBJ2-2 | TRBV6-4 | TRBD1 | TGTGCCAGCAGTGCCGGGACAGGCCAGAACACCGGGGAGCTGTTTTTT | CASSAGTGQNTGELFF
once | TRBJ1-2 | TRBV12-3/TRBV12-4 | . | TGTGCCAGCAGTACCACTCCGAGCTACACCTTC | CASSTTPSYTF
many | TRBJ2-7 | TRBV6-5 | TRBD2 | TGTGCCAGCAGGAAGTCGGCGGGGGGTTACGAGCAGTACTTC | CASRKSAGGYEQYF
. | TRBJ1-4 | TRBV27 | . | TGTGCCAGCAGTTTATCGATCAGAAATGAAAAACTGTTTTTT | CASSLSIRNEKLFF
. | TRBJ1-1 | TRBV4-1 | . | TGCGCCAGCAGCCAAGGGCAGGGGTCGGCTGAAGCTTTCTTT | CASSQGQGSAEAFF
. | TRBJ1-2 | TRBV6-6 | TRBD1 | TGTGCCAGCAGTTACGGACAGGGAGGGGATGGCTACACCTTC | CASSYGQGGDGYTF
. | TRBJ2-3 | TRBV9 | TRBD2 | TGTGCCAGCAGCGAGGGACTAGCGGGAATCACAGATACGCAGTATTTT | CASSEGLAGITDTQYF
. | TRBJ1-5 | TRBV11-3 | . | TGTGCCAGCAGCTTTGAGGGACATGGCAATCAGCCCCAGCATTTT | CASSFEGHGNQPQHF
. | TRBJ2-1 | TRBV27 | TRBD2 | TGTGCCAGCAGACGGGAGGGTGGAGGCAGGTACAATGAGCAGTTCTTC | CASRREGGGRYNEQFF
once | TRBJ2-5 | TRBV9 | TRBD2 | TGTGCCAGCAGCGAGACTAGCCGCGGGGAGACCCAGTACTTC | CASSETSRGETQYF
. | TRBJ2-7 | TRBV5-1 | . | TGCGCCAGCAGCTTGGGTCACAGGAGCTCCTACGAGCAGTACTTC | CASSLGHRSSYEQYF